This T cell receptor beta chain is drawn from a study of T cell clonotyping in hematopoietic cell transplantation. General observations from the study: Pathologically expanded recipient clonotypes increased progressively from day 30 to day 180 as diversity fell.

Trimming took off 4 bases at V and 0 bases at J, with 6 bases between the two ends. Germline CDR1 SGHDN, CDR2 FVKESK. The CDR3 extends over 13 amino acids. Details on this clone: Its specificity is not known.

Assay used: immunoSEQ multiplex PCR; TCRdb lists only in-frame clones, some missing. Of roughly 44,000 clones listed, about 95% were seen once; the top ten hold 0.95%. This TCR came from a man younger than 45 in good health. Some clones in this sample may be carry-over from other donors' samples. Sequenced input: peripheral blood mononuclear cells. The V call is TRBV14, the J call TRBJ1-1, with D possibly being TRBD1 (6 bases). As DNA, the CDR3 is TGTGCCAGCAGCCGGACAGTGAACACTGAAGCTTTCTTT. Translating it yields CASSRTVNTEAFF.